This TCR beta chain was recovered during a study of human versus mouse CDR3 diversity and MHC coevolution. Whole-study context: Valid reads per sample ranged from about 5.5 x 10^6 to 1.7 x 10^7.

Details on this clone: The target antigen is unknown.

Findings of the study overall: Human CDR3s averaged more deletions and insertions than mouse CDR3s.

The protocol was immunoSEQ multiplex PCR, while the TCRdb copy is restricted to in-frame clones and leaves out a portion. The sample has 80,000 or so clones, around 93% seen once. The TCR comes from a person between 25 and 70 years old in good health. Sample: naive CD4+ T cells from blood. Subset given: CD45RO-negative CD62L-positive naive CD4 T cells.

Written as DNA, the CDR3 is TGTGCCAGCAGTGAAGGGGGACAGGCAGAGACCCTCCACTTT. Residues: CASSEGGQAETLHF. The chain has TRBV6-1 and TRBJ1-6; 8 bases are shared with TRBD1. The CDR3 spans 14 residues. CDR1 is MNHNS, CDR2 SASEGT, per germline. V lost 1 base to trimming and J lost 14 bases; unmatched junction nucleotides: 7.